The clone carrying this T cell receptor (beta chain) has more than one count but fewer than ten. The antigen remains undetermined. Alongside a J-beta primer mix, a sample-barcoded 5' primer served in a second PCR lasting about 7 to 11 cycles. Researchers report that a template-switch adaptor with 12 random nucleotides tagged each cDNA molecule. TCRdb used MiXCR to reprocess the 5' RACE reads, holding one entry per CDR3 protein. The sample includes some 860,000 distinct CDR3 sequences, 45% to 70% seen only once; the top ten take roughly 25%. The data originate from a study of blood T cells in healthy people across ages. Germline lookup yields CDR1 LGHNA and CDR2 YNFKEQ. The CDR3 spans 14 residues. V gave up 3 bases and J gave up 11 bases, with 18 bases separating them. Overall study findings and caveats: While age rose, TCR beta diversity per million T cells dropped in a roughly linear way. Whereas aged donors had fewer naive CD4+ cells, long-lived donors had more of them and higher diversity.

The TCR originated in a man between 40 and 49 years old in good health. Input material: blood. The J gene is TRBJ2-3, the V gene TRBV4-2; tentatively, D is TRBD2 (6 bases). The CDR3 DNA reads as TGTGCCAGCAGCCAGGTTTCGGGGGAGGAGCGGCAGTATTTT. Protein: CASSQVSGEERQYF.